A single sample gave rise to the 12 T cell receptor beta chains below, sequenced in a study (dated by TCRdb to 2015 to 2017). The method was 5' RACE. The listed sequencing device is Illumina MiSeq. Through fastp at Q25 and MiXCR, TCRdb rebuilt clones from the public reads, retaining in-frame beta chains. Rows are combined by CDR3 protein, so each entry shows the most common genes and DNA. This sample is represented by about 41,000 distinct CDR3 sequences; roughly 27% of them were singletons. The ten top clones hold about 3.7% of the sample. Sequences were obtained from memory CD4+ T cells sorted from a lymph node. Reading the label with the study, this specimen's cell subset or site is: memory CD4+ T cells, CD4+CD45RO+CD25-. All receptors come from a female donor with breast cancer.

This clonotype was observed a single time. One junction end does not reproduce the germline sequence, and a read error may be involved. CDR3 region: CTSSSQTSSDTQYF. In nucleotides, the CDR3 is TGCACCAGCAGCTCCCAGACTAGTTCAGATACGCAGTATTTT. V and J are TRBV5-1 and TRBJ2-3, with D possibly matching TRBD2 (6 bases). Germline CDR1 SGHRS, CDR2 YFSETQ. The CDR3 runs to 14 residues.

A few counts support this clonotype. The chain is built from TRBV7-2 and TRBJ2-1; no reliable D call. The V gene lost 6 bases and the J gene lost 6 bases, with 12 bases spanning the gap. Germline V lookup: CDR1 SGHTA, CDR2 FQGNSA. There are 13 residues in the CDR3. The CDR3 DNA sequence: TGTGCCAGCAGTACGCAGAACCGCAATGAGCAGTTCTTC. Protein product: CASSTQNRNEQFF.

The gene calls are TRBV18 and TRBJ2-5; no reliable D call. This CDR3 spans 14 amino acids. Germline CDR1 KGHSH, CDR2 LQKENI. V gave up 1 base and J gave up 4 bases, with 10 bases separating them. The CDR3 here is CASSPQQSRETQYF. The CDR3 nucleotides are TGTGCCAGCTCACCACAACAGTCCAGAGAGACCCAGTACTTC.

The rearrangement joins TRBV27 to TRBJ2-3, with a tentative D call TRBD1 (6 bases). The length of the CDR3 is 15 residues. V was cut by 5 bases and J by 2 bases, with 14 bases left in between. Germline CDR1 MNHEY, CDR2 SMNVEV (reference sequence). The CDR3, as DNA: TGTGCCAGCAGTGACCAACAGGGTTACACAGATACGCAGTATTTT. Protein: CASSDQQGYTDTQYF.

In this sample, this clonotype turned up once. This may be a read error: a much more frequent sequence differs by one nucleotide. The CDR3 nucleotides read TGTGCCAGCAGCTTAGCCACCACAGATACGCGGTATTTT. Its protein product is CASSLATTDTRYF. The chain joins TRBV7-3 to TRBJ2-3; no clear D gene. Germline V lookup: CDR1 SGHTA, CDR2 FQGTGA. The CDR3 consists of 13 residues.

The chain combines TRBV7-9 with TRBJ1-2, with TRBD1 as a possible D gene (6 bases). CDR1 is SEHNR and CDR2 is FQNEAQ in the germline V gene (reference sequence). CDR3 length: 13 amino acids. V shed 0 bases and J shed 6 bases, with 8 bases lying between them. The CDR3 DNA reads TGTGCCAGCAGCTTAGCATACAGGGATGGCTACACCTTC. Protein: CASSLAYRDGYTF. Variable domain in full (rest from reference TRBV7-9 and TRBJ1-2): DTGVSQNPRHKITKRGQNVTFRCDPISEHNRLYWYRQTLGQGPEFLTYFQNEAQLEKSRLLSDRFSAERPKGSFSTLEIQRTEQGDSAMYLCASSLAYRDGYTFGSGTRLTVV.

This clonotype was detected once. The J gene is TRBJ2-4, the V gene TRBV5-1, with TRBD2 matching 7 bases. The length of the CDR3 is 15 residues. The V gene's germline CDR1 is SGHRS and CDR2 YFSETQ. Unmatched junction bases numbered 11, after V lost 0 bases and J lost 11 bases. CDR3 in amino acids: CASSLGEGGLAFQYF. Written as DNA, the CDR3 is TGCGCCAGCAGCTTGGGGGAGGGAGGATTGGCGTTTCAGTACTTC.

This clonotype was recorded a few times. V usage is TRBV28 and J usage is TRBJ2-2; maybe TRBD1 (8 bases). The CDR3 covers 17 residues. Per the germline V gene, CDR1 is MDHEN and CDR2 is SYDVKM. Trimming left V 5 bases short and J 3 bases short, with 19 bases between. The CDR3 sequence is CASSQPQGAGDTGELFF. The CDR3 DNA reads as TGTGCCAGCAGTCAGCCCCAGGGGGCGGGGGACACCGGGGAGCTGTTTTTT.

This clonotype was detected once. An end of the junction differs from the germline gene, which may be a read error. V gene TRBV29-1 combines with J gene TRBJ2-7, with 7 nucleotides matching TRBD1. Germline lookup yields CDR1 SQVTM and CDR2 ANQGSEA. The CDR3 is 15 residues long. The CDR3 loop is CSIEDDDRVSYEQYF. The CDR3 DNA sequence: TGCAGCATTGAAGATGACGACAGGGTTTCCTACGAGCAGTACTTC.

This clonotype has more than one count but fewer than ten. The rearrangement links TRBV6-6 to TRBJ1-6; D ambiguous. This CDR3 is 13 amino acids long. Per the germline V gene, CDR1 is MNHNY and CDR2 is SVGAGI (reference sequence). V lost 5 bases, J lost 5 bases, and 7 bases lay in between. CDR3 sequence reads: CASSQDDNSPLHF. As DNA, the CDR3 is TGTGCCAGCAGTCAGGACGATAATTCACCCCTCCACTTT.

Here the CDR3 DNA reads TGTGCCAGATCGACAGGGGATGGAGAGACCCAGTACTTC. Its protein is CARSTGDGETQYF. This chain joins TRBV6-1 and TRBJ2-5, with 8 positions matching TRBD1. The CDR3 covers 13 residues. In germline, CDR1 is MNHNS, CDR2 SASEGT. J gave up 4 bases and V 9 bases, and 7 bases lay outside the gene matches.

This clonotype was observed a few times. This rearrangement joins TRBV20-1 to TRBJ1-1; TRBD1 matches 7 bases. This CDR3 is 16 amino acids long. The germline CDR1 and CDR2 sequences are DFQATT and SNEGSKA (reference sequence). With V trimmed by 0 bases and J by 11 bases, 18 bases remained unmatched. Here the CDR3 reads CSARDPAGTEDLSAFF. The CDR3 DNA sequence: TGCAGTGCTAGAGATCCAGCCGGGACAGAGGATTTATCGGCTTTCTTT.